The clone carrying this T cell receptor beta chain was seen a few times. Antigen specificity is unknown. The CDR3 spans 15 residues. Germline V lookup: CDR1 SEHNR, CDR2 FQNEAQ (reference sequence). Trimming took 5 bases from V and 0 from J, leaving 12 bases between them. These data are taken from a study of identical twins. It was template switching that added a universal primer site, and there were unique molecular identifiers on the cDNA. TCRdb passed the 5' RACE reads through MiXCR, listing each CDR3 protein once. Among some 790,000 distinct CDR3 sequences listed, 15% to 20% were seen once. Whole-study findings and limits: In cord blood, abundant beta clonotypes had fewer insertions; memory showed no trend.

The data were also submitted as part of a second study, on T cells expressing NK-cell markers. From that report: Restriction of sorting to alpha-beta TCR T cells was accomplished in several experiments using an anti-gamma-delta TCR antibody.

The V call is TRBV7-9, the J call TRBJ2-3, with D hard to call. Input material: PBMCs. The clonotype comes from a woman younger than 35 in good health. As DNA, the CDR3 is TGTGCCAGCAGCAATGCCGCGTTTAGCACAGATACGCAGTATTTT. Translation: CASSNAAFSTDTQYF.